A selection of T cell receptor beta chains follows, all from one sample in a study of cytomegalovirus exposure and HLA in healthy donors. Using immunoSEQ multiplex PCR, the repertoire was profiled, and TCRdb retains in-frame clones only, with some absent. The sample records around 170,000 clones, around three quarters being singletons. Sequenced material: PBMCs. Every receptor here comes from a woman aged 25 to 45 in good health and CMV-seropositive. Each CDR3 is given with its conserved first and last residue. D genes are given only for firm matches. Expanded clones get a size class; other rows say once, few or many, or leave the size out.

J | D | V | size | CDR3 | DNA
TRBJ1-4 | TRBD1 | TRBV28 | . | CASMGTATNEKLFF | TGTGCCAGCATGGGGACAGCAACTAATGAAAAACTGTTTTTT
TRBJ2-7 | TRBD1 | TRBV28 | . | CASRLNRGRWEQYF | TGTGCCAGCAGGCTAAACAGGGGGCGGTGGGAGCAGTACTTC
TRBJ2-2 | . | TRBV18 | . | CASSSSLAGAGELFF | TGTGCCAGCTCATCCTCGCTGGCCGGGGCCGGGGAGCTGTTTTTT
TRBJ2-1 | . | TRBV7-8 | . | CASSLGAYNEQFF | TGTGCCAGCAGCTTAGGAGCCTACAATGAGCAGTTCTTC
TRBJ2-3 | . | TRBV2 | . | CASSEGTQYF | TGTGCCAGCAGTGAGGGGACTCAGTATTTT
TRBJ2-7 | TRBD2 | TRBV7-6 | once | CASSLGSGGVYEQYF | TGTGCCAGCAGCTTAGGGAGCGGGGGGGTATACGAGCAGTACTTC
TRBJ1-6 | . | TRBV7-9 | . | CASSSRAGNSPLHF | TGTGCCAGCAGCTCCCGCGCGGGTAATTCACCCCTCCACTTT
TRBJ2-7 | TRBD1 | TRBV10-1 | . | CASSYLPGQGTYEQYF | TGCGCCAGCAGTTATCTACCGGGACAGGGGACCTACGAGCAGTACTTC
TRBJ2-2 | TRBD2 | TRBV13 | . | CASRVAGGPVTGELFF | TGTGCCAGCAGAGTAGCGGGGGGGCCTGTCACCGGGGAGCTGTTTTTT
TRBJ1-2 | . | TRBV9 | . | CASWAGDGYTF | TGTGCCAGCTGGGCAGGGGACGGCTACACCTTC
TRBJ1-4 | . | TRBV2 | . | CAGRTIEKLFF | TGTGCCGGCCGGACAATCGAAAAACTGTTTTTT
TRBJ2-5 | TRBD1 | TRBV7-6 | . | CASSLAGQGAETQYF | TGTGCCAGCAGCTTAGCGGGACAGGGGGCCGAGACCCAGTACTTC
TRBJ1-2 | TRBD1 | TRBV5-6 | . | CASSLVQGTGGYTF | TGTGCCAGCAGCTTGGTACAGGGGACGGGTGGCTACACCTTC
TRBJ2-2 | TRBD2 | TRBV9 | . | CASSALAGGNTGELFF | TGTGCCAGCAGCGCGCTAGCGGGGGGGAACACCGGGGAGCTGTTTTTT
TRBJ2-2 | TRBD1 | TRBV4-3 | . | CASRQQGATGELFF | TGCGCCAGCAGGCAACAGGGGGCAACCGGGGAGCTGTTTTTT
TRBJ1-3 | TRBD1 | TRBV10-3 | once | CAIEGQGAGNTIYF | TGTGCCATCGAAGGACAGGGGGCCGGGAACACCATATATTTT
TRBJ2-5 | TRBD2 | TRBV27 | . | CASSVYTPSGTFRETQYF | TGTGCCAGCAGTGTATATACCCCTAGCGGGACCTTCCGGGAGACCCAGTACTTC